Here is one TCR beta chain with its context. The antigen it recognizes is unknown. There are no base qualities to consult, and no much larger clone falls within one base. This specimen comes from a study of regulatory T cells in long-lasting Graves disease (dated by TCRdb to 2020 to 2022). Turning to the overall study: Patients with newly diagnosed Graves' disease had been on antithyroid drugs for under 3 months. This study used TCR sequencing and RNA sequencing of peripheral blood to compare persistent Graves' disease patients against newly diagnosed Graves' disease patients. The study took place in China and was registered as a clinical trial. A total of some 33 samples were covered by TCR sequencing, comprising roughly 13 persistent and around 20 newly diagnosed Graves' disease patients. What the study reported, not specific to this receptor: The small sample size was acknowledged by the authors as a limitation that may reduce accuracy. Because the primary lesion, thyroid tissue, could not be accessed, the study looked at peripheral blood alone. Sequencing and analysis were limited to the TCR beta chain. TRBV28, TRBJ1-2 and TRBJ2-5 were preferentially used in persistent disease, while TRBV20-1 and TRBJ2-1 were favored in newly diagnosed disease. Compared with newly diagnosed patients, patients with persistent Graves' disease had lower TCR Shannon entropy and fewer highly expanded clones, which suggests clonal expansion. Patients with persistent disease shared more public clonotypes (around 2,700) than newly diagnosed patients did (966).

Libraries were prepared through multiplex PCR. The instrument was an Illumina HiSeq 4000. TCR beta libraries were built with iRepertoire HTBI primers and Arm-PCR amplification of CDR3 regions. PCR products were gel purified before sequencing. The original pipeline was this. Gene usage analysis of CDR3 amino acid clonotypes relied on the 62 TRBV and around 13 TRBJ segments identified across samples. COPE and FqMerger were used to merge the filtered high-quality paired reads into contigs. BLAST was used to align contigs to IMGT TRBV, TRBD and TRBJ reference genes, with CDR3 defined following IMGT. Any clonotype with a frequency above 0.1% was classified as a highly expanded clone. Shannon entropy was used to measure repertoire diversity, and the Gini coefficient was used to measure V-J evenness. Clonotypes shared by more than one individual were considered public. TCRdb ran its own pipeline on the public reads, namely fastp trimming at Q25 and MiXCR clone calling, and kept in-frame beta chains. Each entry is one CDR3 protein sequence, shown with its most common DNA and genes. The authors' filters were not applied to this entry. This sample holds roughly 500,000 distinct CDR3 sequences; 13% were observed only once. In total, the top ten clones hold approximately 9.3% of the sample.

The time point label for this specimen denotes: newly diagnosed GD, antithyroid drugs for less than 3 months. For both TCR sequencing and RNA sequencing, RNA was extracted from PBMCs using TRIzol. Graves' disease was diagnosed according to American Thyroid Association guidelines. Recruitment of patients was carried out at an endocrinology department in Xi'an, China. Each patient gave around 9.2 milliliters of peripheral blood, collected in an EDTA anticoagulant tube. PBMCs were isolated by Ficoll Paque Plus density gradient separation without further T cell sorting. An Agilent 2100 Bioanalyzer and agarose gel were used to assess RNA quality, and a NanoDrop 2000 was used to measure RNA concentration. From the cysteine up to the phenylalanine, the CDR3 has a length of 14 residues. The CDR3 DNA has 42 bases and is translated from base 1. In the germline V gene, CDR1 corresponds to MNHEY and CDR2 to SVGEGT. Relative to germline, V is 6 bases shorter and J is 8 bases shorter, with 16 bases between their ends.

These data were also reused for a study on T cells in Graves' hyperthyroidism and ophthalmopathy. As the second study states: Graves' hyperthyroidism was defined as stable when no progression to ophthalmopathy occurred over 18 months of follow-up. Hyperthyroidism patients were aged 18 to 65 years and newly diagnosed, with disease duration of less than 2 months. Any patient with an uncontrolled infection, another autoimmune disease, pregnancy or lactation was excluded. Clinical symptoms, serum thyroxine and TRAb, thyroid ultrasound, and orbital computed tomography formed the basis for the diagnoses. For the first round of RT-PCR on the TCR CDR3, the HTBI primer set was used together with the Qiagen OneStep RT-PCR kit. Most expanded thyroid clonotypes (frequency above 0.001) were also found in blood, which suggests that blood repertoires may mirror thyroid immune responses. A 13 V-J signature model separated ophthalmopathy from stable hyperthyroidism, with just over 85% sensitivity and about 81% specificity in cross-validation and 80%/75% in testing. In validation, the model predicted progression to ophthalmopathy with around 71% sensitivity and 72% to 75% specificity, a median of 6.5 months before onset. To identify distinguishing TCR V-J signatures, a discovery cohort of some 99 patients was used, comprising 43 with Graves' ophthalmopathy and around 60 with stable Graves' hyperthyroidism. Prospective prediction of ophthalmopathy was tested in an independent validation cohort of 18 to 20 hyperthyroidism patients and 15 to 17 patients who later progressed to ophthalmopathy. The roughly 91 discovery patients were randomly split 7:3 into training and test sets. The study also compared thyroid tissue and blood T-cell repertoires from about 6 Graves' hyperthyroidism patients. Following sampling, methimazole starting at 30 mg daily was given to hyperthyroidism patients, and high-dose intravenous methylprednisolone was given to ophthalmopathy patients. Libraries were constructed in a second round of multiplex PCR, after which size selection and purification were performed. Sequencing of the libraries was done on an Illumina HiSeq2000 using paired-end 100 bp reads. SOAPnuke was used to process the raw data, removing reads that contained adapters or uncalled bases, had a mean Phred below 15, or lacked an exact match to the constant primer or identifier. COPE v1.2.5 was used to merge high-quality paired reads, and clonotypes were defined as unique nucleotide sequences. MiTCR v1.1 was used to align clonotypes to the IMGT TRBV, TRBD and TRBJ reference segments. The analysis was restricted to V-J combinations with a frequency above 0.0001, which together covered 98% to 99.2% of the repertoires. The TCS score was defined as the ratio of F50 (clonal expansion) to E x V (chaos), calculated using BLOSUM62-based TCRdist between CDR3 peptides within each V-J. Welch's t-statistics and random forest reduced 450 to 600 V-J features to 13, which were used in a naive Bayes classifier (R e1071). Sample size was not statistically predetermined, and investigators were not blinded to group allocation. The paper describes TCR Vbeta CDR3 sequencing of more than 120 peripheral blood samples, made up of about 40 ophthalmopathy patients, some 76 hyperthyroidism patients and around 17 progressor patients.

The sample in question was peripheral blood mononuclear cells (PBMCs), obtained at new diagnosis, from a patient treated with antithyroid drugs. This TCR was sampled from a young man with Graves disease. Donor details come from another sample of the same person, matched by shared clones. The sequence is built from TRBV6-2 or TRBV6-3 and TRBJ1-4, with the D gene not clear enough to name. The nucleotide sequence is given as TGTGCCAGCAGCCCCCCCCAACATGGAGAAAAACTGTTTTTT. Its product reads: CASSPPQHGEKLFF.